The 9 T cell receptor beta chains below were found in one sample sequenced in a study of T cell changes during pregnancy in multiple sclerosis. Assay used: immunoSEQ multiplex PCR; TCRdb lists only in-frame clones, some missing. The sample yields tens of thousands of clones, about 89% seen once. The specimen was CD4+ T cells from peripheral blood mononuclear cells, collected before pregnancy. These receptors were taken from a female donor with multiple sclerosis, enrolled in a pregnancy study.

This clone was seen only once. This chain connects TRBV10-3 to TRBJ1-4, with TRBD1 as a possible D gene (5 bases). CDR1 is ENHRY, CDR2 SYGVKD, per germline. This CDR3 region has 14 residues. Between the trimmed V and J ends, which lost 6 bases and 6 bases, there was a span of 14 bases. Written as DNA, the CDR3 is TGTGCCATCAGCCTGGGGCTTTTGGATGAAAAACTGTTTTTT. Its protein is CAISLGLLDEKLFF.

This clone was seen once. This chain links TRBV6-1 with TRBJ1-1; TRBD1 might be the D (6 bases). Germline V CDR1 and CDR2: MNHNS, SASEGT. The CDR3 runs to 15 residues. Trimming took off 2 bases at V and 2 bases at J, with 12 bases between the two ends. CDR3 DNA: TGTGCCAGCAGTGAAATAGGACAGCCTAACACTGAAGCTTTCTTT. This sequence encodes CASSEIGQPNTEAFF.

This rearrangement joins TRBV2 to TRBJ1-5; possibly TRBD1 for D (5 bases). The CDR3 contains 13 residues. V lost 7 bases to trimming and J lost 7 bases, with 14 bases between them. CDR1 is SNHLY and CDR2 is FYNNEI in the germline V gene. CDR3 bases: TGTGCCAGCAAGCCCAGGGCGGAACAGCCCCAGCATTTT. Residues: CASKPRAEQPQHF.

The genes are TRBV6-5 and TRBJ2-7; TRBD2 matches 12 bases. The germline gives CDR1 MNHEY, CDR2 SVGAGI. V lost 4 bases and J lost 2; bases outside the gene matches: 6. The CDR3 has 16 residues. The CDR3 region is CASSFRTSGVPYEQYF. The CDR3 DNA follows: TGTGCCAGCAGTTTTAGGACTAGCGGGGTACCCTACGAGCAGTACTTC.

The rearrangement links TRBV9 to TRBJ1-2, with TRBD1 matching over 7 bases. V gave up 3 bases and J gave up 8 bases; unmatched junction bases: 10. Looked up from germline, CDR1 is SGDLS and CDR2 is YYNGEE. The CDR3 length is 14 residues. Written as DNA, the CDR3 is TGTGCCAGCAGCGACCCCCCTACAGGGGAAGGCTACACCTTC. It specifies CASSDPPTGEGYTF.

The chain couples TRBV7-9 to TRBJ2-3; TRBD1 aligns across 7 bases. The CDR3 has 15 amino acids. V lost 5 bases, J lost 0 bases, and 5 bases stayed unmatched. Germline lookup yields CDR1 SEHNR and CDR2 FQNEAQ (reference sequence). CDR3 nucleotides: TGTGCCAGCAGCGGGGACAGTCCCAGCACAGATACGCAGTATTTT. Translation: CASSGDSPSTDTQYF. The full variable domain, in which reference TRBV7-9 and TRBJ2-3 provide the parts outside the CDR3, is DTGVSQNPRHKITKRGQNVTFRCDPISEHNRLYWYRQTLGQGPEFLTYFQNEAQLEKSRLLSDRFSAERPKGSFSTLEIQRTEQGDSAMYLCASSGDSPSTDTQYFGPGTRLTVL.

The chain recombines TRBV5-1 with TRBJ1-2; D is possibly TRBD1 (6 bases). Germline CDR1 is SGHRS and CDR2 is YFSETQ. The CDR3 covers 14 residues. Trimming took off 2 bases at V and 4 bases at J, with 12 bases between the two ends. In DNA, the CDR3 is TGCGCCAGCAGCTTAACAGGGTCTGCCTATGGCTACACCTTC. Translation: CASSLTGSAYGYTF. Full variable domain (missing parts from reference TRBV5-1 and TRBJ1-2): KAGVTQTPRYLIKTRGQQVTLSCSPISGHRSVSWYQQTPGQGLQFLFEYFSETQRNKGNFPGRFSGRQFSNSRSEMNVSTLELGDSALYLCASSLTGSAYGYTFGSGTRLTVV.

This chain joins TRBV11-1 and TRBJ2-3, with a possible D match to TRBD2 (6 bases). This CDR3 has 16 amino acids. V shed 0 bases and J shed 1 base, with 11 bases lying between them. Germline V gene sequence: CDR1 SGHAT, CDR2 FQDESV (reference sequence). As DNA, the CDR3 is TGTGCCAGCAGCTTAGCAGTCGGGGGAGGCACAGATACGCAGTATTTT. This sequence encodes CASSLAVGGGTDTQYF.

V and J are TRBV18 and TRBJ2-1; 9 nucleotides match TRBD2. Germline assignment: CDR1 KGHSH and CDR2 LQKENI. The CDR3 spans 16 residues. Germline trimming cut 3 bases from V and 9 bases from J; bases unmatched to any gene: 12. For the CDR3, the DNA is TGTGCCAGCTCACCTCCCTCCGGCGGGGGGGGCGGTGAGCAGTTCTTC. Amino acids: CASSPPSGGGGGEQFF.